The clone carrying this TCR beta chain was observed many times. As yet, its antigen is unknown. This record belongs to a study of early T cells in non-severe SARS-CoV-2 infection. Study overall: It was bulk RNA from unsorted whole blood that was sequenced, and the chains were unpaired. Overall study findings and caveats: VDJdb-based matching was biased toward anti-spike CD8 responses and missed private and CD4 specificities.

The germline CDR1 and CDR2 sequences are MNHEY and SVGAGI. CDR3 length: 15 amino acids. V shed 4 bases and J shed 0 bases, with 9 bases lying between them. In the library, individual cDNA molecules carried attached unique molecular identifiers. TCRdb re-called the 5' RACE reads through MiXCR, storing one row per CDR3 protein. The sample contains some 30,000 distinct CDR3 sequences, approximately 5% of which appear only once. This TCR was sampled from an adult who was a healthcare worker with PCR-confirmed SARS-CoV-2 infection or an uninfected control (not recorded which). The sequenced sample was whole blood. The V and J genes are TRBV6-5 and TRBJ2-2, with D uncertain. The CDR3 here is CASSLPSANTGELFF. CDR3 nucleotide sequence: TGTGCCAGCAGTTTGCCATCCGCGAACACCGGGGAGCTGTTTTTT.